One and the same sample provided the 22 T cell receptor beta chains below, sequenced in a study of T-cell memory formation after mild COVID-19. TCRdb reprocessed the 5' RACE reads with MiXCR, giving one entry per CDR3 protein. The sample holds 90,000 to 130,000 distinct CDR3 sequences; 15% to 20% are singletons and the top ten take 5% to 7%. Sequences were obtained from PBMCs or a T cell subset sorted from them (not recorded which). These receptors were taken from a man in his late teens or twenties who had mild COVID-19 (a few samples of this study predate the infection). Cell type and time point are not known.

This clonotype was counted a few times. V and J are TRBV5-1 and TRBJ2-3; 12 nucleotides match TRBD2. V dropped 3 bases and J dropped 3; count of bases not matched to a gene: 2. Germline V gene lookup returns CDR1 SGHRS and CDR2 YFSETQ. The CDR3 has 15 amino acids. The CDR3: CASSSGLAGTDTQYF. The DNA of the CDR3 is TGCGCCAGCAGCTCTGGACTAGCGGGGACAGATACGCAGTATTTT.

Many counts were recorded for this clonotype. This chain uses TRBV5-1 with TRBJ1-1; D ambiguous. Trimming cost V 2 bases and J 0 bases, with 5 bases left between them. This CDR3 is 13 amino acids long. Germline assignment: CDR1 SGHRS and CDR2 YFSETQ. In nucleotides, the CDR3 is TGCGCCAGCAGCTTTAGGGTGAACACTGAAGCTTTCTTT. Encoded protein: CASSFRVNTEAFF.

The table lists this clonotype with a few counts. At one end the junction does not follow the germline gene, possibly because of a read error. The chain links TRBV7-2 to TRBJ2-1; D is ambiguous. The CDR3 consists of 13 residues. Germline V CDR1 and CDR2: SGHTA, FQGNSA. Written as DNA, the CDR3 is TGTGCCAGCAGCTTAGCGGTAGTGAATGAGCAATTCTTC. It specifies CASSLAVVNEQFF.

This clonotype has only a few counts. The chain couples TRBV4-3 to TRBJ1-2, with D possibly TRBD1 on 5 matching bases. Germline V gene data show CDR1 as LGHNA and CDR2 as YSLEER. The CDR3 runs to 17 residues. The V and J ends lost 1 base and 3 bases respectively, with 18 bases between them. The CDR3 is CASSQGTMGRGYYGYTF. CDR3 DNA: TGCGCCAGCAGCCAAGGGACGATGGGAAGGGGATACTATGGCTACACCTTC.

This clonotype has just a few counts. The V and J genes are TRBV5-1 and TRBJ2-7; a possible D gene is TRBD2 (6 bases). The V end lost 0 bases, the J end lost 0 bases, and 10 bases lay between the germline ends. This CDR3 region has 15 residues. Germline assignment: CDR1 SGHRS and CDR2 YFSETQ. CDR3 loop: CASSLAGGYSYEQYF. The CDR3 DNA reads TGCGCCAGCAGCTTGGCCGGAGGGTACTCCTACGAGCAGTACTTC.

The rearrangement links TRBV20-1 to TRBJ2-7; D is possibly TRBD2 (6 bases). This CDR3 comprises 14 residues. Trimming pared 6 bases from V and 3 bases from J, leaving 18 bases between. Germline loops: CDR1 DFQATT, CDR2 SNEGSKA (reference sequence). The CDR3 here is CSAKRPGLLYEQYF. In nucleotides, the CDR3 is TGCAGTGCCAAAAGACCGGGACTCCTCTACGAGCAGTACTTC.

J is TRBJ2-2 and V is TRBV9, with unresolved D. V was shortened by 0 bases and J by 6 bases, with 6 bases between the two germline ends. CDR3 size: 13 residues. In germline, CDR1 is SGDLS, CDR2 YYNGEE. CDR3 region: CASSVERPGELFF. For the CDR3, the DNA is TGTGCCAGCAGCGTAGAGAGGCCCGGGGAGCTGTTTTTT.

The rearrangement joins TRBV5-1 to TRBJ1-2, with D possibly TRBD1 on 5 matching bases. The CDR3 has 13 residues. Trimming took 4 bases from V and 1 from J, leaving 8 bases between them. Germline assignment: CDR1 SGHRS and CDR2 YFSETQ. CDR3 bases: TGCGCCAGCAGCATCGACAGTAACTATGGCTACACCTTC. Translated, it gives CASSIDSNYGYTF.

This clonotype has only a few counts. The V and J genes are TRBV5-1 and TRBJ2-1; D possibly corresponds to TRBD2 (6 bases). Germline CDR1 SGHRS, CDR2 YFSETQ. Trimming pared 4 bases from V and 5 bases from J, leaving 19 bases between. The CDR3 is 16 amino acids. The CDR3 DNA sequence: TGCGCCAGCAGCCCGGGTGGGGCGGGGTCCCACAATGAGCAGTTCTTC. Translation gives CASSPGGAGSHNEQFF.

This clonotype was found many times. The gene calls are TRBV5-1 and TRBJ2-7; D gene ambiguous. This CDR3 contains 11 residues. Per the germline V gene, CDR1 is SGHRS and CDR2 is YFSETQ. Trimming took 5 bases from V and 1 from J, leaving 4 bases between them. The CDR3 DNA reads TGCGCCAGCAGGTCGTCCTACGAGCAGTACTTC. Amino acids: CASRSSYEQYF.

This clonotype appeared a few times. The J gene is TRBJ1-1, the V gene TRBV2; TRBD1 might be the D (5 bases). The CDR3 length is 13 residues. The V end was cut by 6 bases, the J end by 2 bases, with 10 bases between. The germline V gene has CDR1 SNHLY and CDR2 FYNNEI. The CDR3 region is CASRRQYNTEAFF. CDR3 DNA sequence: TGTGCCAGCAGGAGACAGTATAACACTGAAGCTTTCTTT.

The V and J genes are TRBV10-2 and TRBJ2-1, with D possibly being TRBD1 (5 bases). The CDR3 runs 13 residues. Deletions cut 5 bases from V and 4 bases from J, with 9 bases between. From germline, CDR1 is WSHSY and CDR2 SAAADI. The CDR3 protein is CASSQQAYNEQFF. CDR3 in DNA: TGCGCCAGCAGTCAACAGGCTTACAATGAGCAGTTCTTC.

Many counts were recorded for this clonotype. The rearrangement uses TRBV5-1 and TRBJ2-3, with TRBD1 matching over 7 bases. With 7 bases clipped from V and 2 bases from J, the junction kept 7 bases outside the gene matches. Germline loops: CDR1 SGHRS, CDR2 YFSETQ. CDR3 length: 14 residues. The CDR3 coding sequence is TGCGCCAGCGTCCGGGACAGTAACACAGATACGCAGTATTTT. Protein: CASVRDSNTDTQYF.

With regard to this clonotype: The junction departs from germline at one end; a sequencing error may be responsible. This rearrangement joins TRBV19 to TRBJ1-2; tentatively, D is TRBD1 (6 bases). The CDR3 consists of 14 residues. In germline, CDR1 is LNHDA, CDR2 SQIVND (reference sequence). CDR3 sequence (DNA): TGTGCCAGTAGTGTCCCACAGGGATACTATGGATACACCTTC. It specifies CASSVPQGYYGYTF.

The chain links TRBV5-5 to TRBJ2-7; no definite D call. The V gene lost 1 base and the J gene lost 7 bases, with 9 bases spanning the gap. The CDR3 extends over 12 amino acids. The germline CDR1 and CDR2 sequences are SGHKS and YYEKEE (reference sequence). CDR3 DNA: TGTGCCAGCAGCTTGCGAGGACCTGAGCAGTACTTC. Its translation: CASSLRGPEQYF.

In this sample, this clonotype turned up a few times. The V and J genes are TRBV7-2 and TRBJ2-1, with a weak D call TRBD2 (7 bases). The CDR3 loop spans 15 amino acids. The ends were cut back, 1 base at V and 6 bases at J, with 13 bases in the middle. The germline V gene encodes CDR1 SGHTA and CDR2 FQGNSA. The CDR3 sequence is CASSLVGGARNEQFF. The CDR3 DNA follows: TGTGCCAGCAGCTTAGTGGGGGGGGCCCGCAATGAGCAGTTCTTC.

This chain joins TRBV5-1 and TRBJ2-7; 7 bases match TRBD1. The CDR3 has 14 amino acids. Losses at the gene ends were 0 bases for V and 4 bases for J; bases not matched to a gene: 4. CDR1 is SGHRS, CDR2 YFSETQ, per germline. The CDR3 is CASSLGDRPYEQYF. The CDR3 DNA sequence: TGCGCCAGCAGCTTGGGGGACAGACCGTACGAGCAGTACTTC.

This clonotype showed up just a few times. Written as DNA, the CDR3 is TGCGCCAGCACTCGGGACACCAGCTCCTACAATGAGCAGTTCTTC. Protein product: CASTRDTSSYNEQFF. The chain is built from TRBV5-1 and TRBJ2-1; perhaps TRBD1 as D (6 bases). V dropped 6 bases and J dropped 0 bases, with 13 bases sitting between them. The CDR3 is 15 residues long. From germline, CDR1 is SGHRS and CDR2 YFSETQ.

The table lists this clonotype with a few counts. The chain employs TRBV10-3 and TRBJ1-1; D is undetermined. CDR1 is ENHRY and CDR2 is SYGVKD in the germline V gene. The CDR3 is 14 residues long. V shed 4 bases and J shed 0 bases, with 9 bases lying between them. The CDR3 spells CAISGARLNTEAFF. The CDR3 region has the DNA TGTGCCATCAGTGGGGCAAGGCTGAACACTGAAGCTTTCTTT.

This clonotype has a handful of counts. The J gene is TRBJ1-3, the V gene TRBV12-3 or TRBV12-4; a possible D gene is TRBD1 (6 bases). The V and J ends lost 3 bases and 9 bases respectively, with 12 bases between them. The CDR3 extends over 13 amino acids. CDR3 DNA sequence: TGTGCCAGCAGTTTTCCTCCAGGGGTCACCATATATTTT. This codes for CASSFPPGVTIYF.

This clonotype was picked up many times. The genes are TRBV20-1 and TRBJ2-5, with D uncertain. The CDR3 is made up of 11 amino acids. V lost 6 bases and J lost 4, with 9 bases in between. Germline CDR1 reads DFQATT; CDR2 reads SNEGSKA (reference sequence). As DNA, the CDR3 is TGCAGTGCCCACCTTTTAGAGACCCAGTACTTC. Its protein is CSAHLLETQYF.

The chain carries TRBV11-2 and TRBJ2-2; D is undetermined. V was pared by 5 bases and J by 6 bases, with 10 bases between. From germline, CDR1 is SGHAT and CDR2 FQNNGV. The CDR3 has 13 residues. CDR3 bases: TGTGCCAGCAGCAAGACACTACCCGGGGAGCTGTTTTTT. Protein sequence: CASSKTLPGELFF.